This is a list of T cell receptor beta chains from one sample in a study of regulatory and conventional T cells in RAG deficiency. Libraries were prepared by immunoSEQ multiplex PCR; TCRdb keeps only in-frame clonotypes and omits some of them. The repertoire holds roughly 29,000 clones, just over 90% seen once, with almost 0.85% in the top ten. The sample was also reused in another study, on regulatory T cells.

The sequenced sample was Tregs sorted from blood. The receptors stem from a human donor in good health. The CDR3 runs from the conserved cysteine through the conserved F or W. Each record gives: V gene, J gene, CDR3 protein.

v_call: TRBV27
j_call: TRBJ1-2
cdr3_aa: CASSFLAGRPYYGYTF

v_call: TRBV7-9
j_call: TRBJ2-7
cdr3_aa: CASSPYGAQEAYEQYF

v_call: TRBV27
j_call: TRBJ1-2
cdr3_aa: CASSQSQGQGYTF

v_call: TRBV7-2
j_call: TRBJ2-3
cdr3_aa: CASSHNSGDTQYF

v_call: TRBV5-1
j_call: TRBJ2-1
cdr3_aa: CASSWGRGGLNEQFF

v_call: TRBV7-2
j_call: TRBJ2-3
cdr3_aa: CASSRVPDTQYF

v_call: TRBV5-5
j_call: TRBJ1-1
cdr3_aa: CASRLGTEAFF

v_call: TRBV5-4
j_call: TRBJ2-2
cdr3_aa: CALHRGAVF

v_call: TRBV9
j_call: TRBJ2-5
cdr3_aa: CASSAQVGGQETQYF

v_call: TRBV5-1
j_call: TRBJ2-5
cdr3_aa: CASSLGLAGGQETQYF

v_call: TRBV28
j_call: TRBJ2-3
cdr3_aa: CASTTLHVSGGDTQYF

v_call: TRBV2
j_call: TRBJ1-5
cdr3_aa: CASSEGARGRFESNQPQHF

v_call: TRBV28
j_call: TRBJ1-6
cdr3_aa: CASRPHGNSPLHF

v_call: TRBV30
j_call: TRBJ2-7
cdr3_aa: CAWTKRGSYEQYF

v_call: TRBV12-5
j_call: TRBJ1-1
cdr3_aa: CASGFRGTEAFF

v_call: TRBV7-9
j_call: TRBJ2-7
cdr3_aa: CASSLEEYEQYF

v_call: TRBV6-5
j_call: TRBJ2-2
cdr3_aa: CASGLLNTGELFF

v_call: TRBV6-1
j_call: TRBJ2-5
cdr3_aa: CASSGPSFQETQYF

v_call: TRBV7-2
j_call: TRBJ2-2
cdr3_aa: CASSRGLAGGTGELFF

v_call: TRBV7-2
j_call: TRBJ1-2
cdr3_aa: CASSSPDRGENGYTF

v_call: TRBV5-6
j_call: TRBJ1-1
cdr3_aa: CASSFPGFNTEAFF

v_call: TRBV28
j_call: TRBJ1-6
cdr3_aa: CASSWASGANSPLHF

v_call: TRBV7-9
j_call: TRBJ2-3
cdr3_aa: CASSLGTGRWDTQYF

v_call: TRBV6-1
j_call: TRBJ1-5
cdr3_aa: CASSQTDSNQPQHF

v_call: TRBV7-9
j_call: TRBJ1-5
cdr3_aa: CASSQTGVVQPQHF